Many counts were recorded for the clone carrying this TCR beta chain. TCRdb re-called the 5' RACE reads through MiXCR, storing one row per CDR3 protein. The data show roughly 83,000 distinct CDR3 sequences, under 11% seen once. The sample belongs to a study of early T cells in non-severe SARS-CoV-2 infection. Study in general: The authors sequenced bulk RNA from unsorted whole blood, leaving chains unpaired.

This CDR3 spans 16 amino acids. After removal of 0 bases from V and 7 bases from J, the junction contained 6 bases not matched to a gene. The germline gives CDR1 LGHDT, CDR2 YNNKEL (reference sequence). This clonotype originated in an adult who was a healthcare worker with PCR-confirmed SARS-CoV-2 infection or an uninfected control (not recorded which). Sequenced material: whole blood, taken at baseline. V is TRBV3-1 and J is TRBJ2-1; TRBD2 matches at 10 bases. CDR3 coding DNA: TGTGCCAGCAGCCAAGAGCGTCTAGCGGGAGTAAATGAGCAGTTCTTC. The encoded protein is CASSQERLAGVNEQFF.